A selection of T cell receptor beta chains follows, all from one sample in a study of blood T cells in healthy people across ages. Using its own MiXCR run on the 5' RACE reads, TCRdb lists one record per CDR3 protein. This sample carries 650,000 to 800,000 distinct CDR3 sequences, over 40% of them seen once, and the ten largest clones take 13%. The sample was blood. The source of these receptors is a woman aged 80 or over in good health. Each CDR3 is given with its conserved first and last residue. The order of the fields is CDR3 DNA, CDR3 protein, V gene, D gene, clone size, J gene. D genes are given only for firm matches. The size field is filled for only some rows; it gives once, few, many or a size class.

TGTGCCAGCAGCATCGGGGGTTTTAATTCACCCCTCCACTTT	CASSIGGFNSPLHF	TRBV11-2	-	-	TRBJ1-6
TGTGCCAGCAGTTCCTCATCTAGCGGGAGGGTGCGGGGAAACATTCAGTACTTC	CASSSSSSGRVRGNIQYF	TRBV27	TRBD2	-	TRBJ2-4
TGTGCCAGCAGGAGGGGACAGGCGGAAAAACTGTTTTTT	CASRRGQAEKLFF	TRBV12-3/TRBV12-4	TRBD1	-	TRBJ1-4
TGCGCCAGCAGCTTCGAGGGGACCGAGCAGTTCTTC	CASSFEGTEQFF	TRBV5-1	-	-	TRBJ2-1
TGCAGCGGGGGACTAGCGGGAGAGGTAGTTGAGCAGTTCTTC	CSGGLAGEVVEQFF	TRBV29-1	TRBD2	-	TRBJ2-1
TGTGCCAGCAGCGGCGGGACCCTGGGAGAGACCCAGTACTTC	CASSGGTLGETQYF	TRBV5-4	-	-	TRBJ2-5
TGTGCCAGCAGTTTTGACCCCACTAGGTACGAGCAGTACTTC	CASSFDPTRYEQYF	TRBV27	-	many	TRBJ2-7
TGCAGTGCTAGAAAGGAAACCGGGACAGGAGGAAGACTAGGACCCCACGAGCAGTACTTC	CSARKETGTGGRLGPHEQYF	TRBV20-1	TRBD1	many	TRBJ2-7
TGTGCCATCAGTGAGTCTGAGGGGTCAGGGAGTGACGAGCAGTACTTC	CAISESEGSGSDEQYF	TRBV10-3	-	-	TRBJ2-7
TGCAGCGTTGCGGGACAAATGAACACTGAAGCTTTCTTT	CSVAGQMNTEAFF	TRBV29-1	-	many	TRBJ1-1
TGTGCCATCAGGGGCGCAAAGTCCTACGAGCAGTACTTC	CAIRGAKSYEQYF	TRBV10-3	-	few	TRBJ2-7
TGCAGTGCCAGATCGGCTAGCGGGAGTGTAAACAATGAGCAGTTCTTC	CSARSASGSVNNEQFF	TRBV20-1	TRBD2	once	TRBJ2-1
TGTGCCAGCACCGCCTCTGGGGCCAACGTCCTGACTTTC	CASTASGANVLTF	TRBV27	-	many	TRBJ2-6
TGTGCCAGCAGCCAAGAAGAGGGGTACTCTGGAAACACCATATATTTT	CASSQEEGYSGNTIYF	TRBV4-2	-	-	TRBJ1-3
TGTGCCTGGGGGTCAGGCAATCAGCCCCAGCATTTT	CAWGSGNQPQHF	TRBV30	-	few	TRBJ1-5
TGTGCCAGCAGTTTATCGTCTAGCGGGCCCTACAATGAGCAGTTCTTC	CASSLSSSGPYNEQFF	TRBV28	TRBD2	-	TRBJ2-1
TGCAGTGCCTCTTCCGGGGCCCAAGAGACCCAGTACTTC	CSASSGAQETQYF	TRBV20-1	-	-	TRBJ2-5
TGCAGTCCCAAACGACAGAGCTCCCACGAGCAGTACTTC	CSPKRQSSHEQYF	TRBV20-1	-	-	TRBJ2-7
TGTGCCACCAGTGAAGGGACTCGCTCTGGGGCCAACGTCCTGACTTTC	CATSEGTRSGANVLTF	TRBV24-1	-	many	TRBJ2-6
TGTGCCACCAGCTTGCACCGGGACAGCTCCACAGATACGCAGTATTTT	CATSLHRDSSTDTQYF	TRBV15	TRBD1	once	TRBJ2-3
TGCAGTGCTAGAGGCTACGGACTAGCGGGAGGGAATGAGCAGTTCTTC	CSARGYGLAGGNEQFF	TRBV20-1	TRBD2	once	TRBJ2-1
TGCAGCGTTGAGTCGTTCCGAGGCGGCACCGGGGAGCTGTTTTTT	CSVESFRGGTGELFF	TRBV29-1	-	few	TRBJ2-2
TGCGCCAGCAGCCAAGAGGGCTCCGGAAGCAATCAGCCCCAGCATTTT	CASSQEGSGSNQPQHF	TRBV4-1	-	-	TRBJ1-5
TGCAGCGCCCGCCGGTCACTAGAGGCCTACGAGCAGTACTTC	CSARRSLEAYEQYF	TRBV29-1	-	many	TRBJ2-7